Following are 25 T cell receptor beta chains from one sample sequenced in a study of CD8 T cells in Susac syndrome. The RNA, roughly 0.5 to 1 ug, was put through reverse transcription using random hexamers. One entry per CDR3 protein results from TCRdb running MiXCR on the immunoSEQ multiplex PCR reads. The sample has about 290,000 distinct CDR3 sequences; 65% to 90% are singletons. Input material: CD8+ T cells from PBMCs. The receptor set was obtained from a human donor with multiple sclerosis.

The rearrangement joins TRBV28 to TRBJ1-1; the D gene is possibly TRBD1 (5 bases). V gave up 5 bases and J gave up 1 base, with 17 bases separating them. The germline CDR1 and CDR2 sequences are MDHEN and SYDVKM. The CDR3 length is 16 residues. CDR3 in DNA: TGTGCCAGCAGTATCCTCGGGGCGACAGCGAACACTGAAGCTTTCTTT. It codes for CASSILGATANTEAFF.

CDR3 protein: CASNPGPGSSEQYF. The CDR3 region has the DNA TGTGCCAGCAACCCGGGACCAGGGAGCTCCGAGCAGTACTTC. The chain joins TRBV7-9 to TRBJ2-7; perhaps D is TRBD1 or TRBD2 (5 bases each). This CDR3 spans 14 amino acids. CDR1 is SEHNR and CDR2 is FQNEAQ in the germline V gene (reference sequence). V lost 7 bases and J 6 bases, leaving 19 bases between the germline ends.

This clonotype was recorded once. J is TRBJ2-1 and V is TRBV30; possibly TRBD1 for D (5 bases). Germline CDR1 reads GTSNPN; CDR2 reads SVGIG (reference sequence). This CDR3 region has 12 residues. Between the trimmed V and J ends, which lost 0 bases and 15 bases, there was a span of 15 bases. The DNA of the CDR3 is TGTGCCTGGAGTGTCTTGGGGCAGGGCCTGTTCTTC. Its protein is CAWSVLGQGLFF.

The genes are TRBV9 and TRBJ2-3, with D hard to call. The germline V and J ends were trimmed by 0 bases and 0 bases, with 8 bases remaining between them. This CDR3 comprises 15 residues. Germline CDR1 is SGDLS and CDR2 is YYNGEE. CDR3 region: CASSVGSSSTDTQYF. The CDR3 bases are TGTGCCAGCAGCGTAGGAAGTTCTAGCACAGATACGCAGTATTTT.

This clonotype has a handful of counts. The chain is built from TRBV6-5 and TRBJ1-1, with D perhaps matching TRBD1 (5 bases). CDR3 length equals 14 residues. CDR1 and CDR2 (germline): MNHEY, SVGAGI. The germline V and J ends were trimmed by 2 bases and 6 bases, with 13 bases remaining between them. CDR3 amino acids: CASSYVGGSAEAFF. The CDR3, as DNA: TGTGCCAGCAGTTACGTCGGGGGGTCGGCTGAAGCTTTCTTT.

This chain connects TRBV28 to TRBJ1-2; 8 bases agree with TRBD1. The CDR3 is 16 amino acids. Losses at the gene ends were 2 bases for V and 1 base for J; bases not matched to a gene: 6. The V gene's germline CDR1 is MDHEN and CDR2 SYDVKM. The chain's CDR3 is CASSLDRGLNNYGYTF. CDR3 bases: TGTGCCAGCAGTTTAGACAGGGGTCTTAATAACTATGGCTACACCTTC.

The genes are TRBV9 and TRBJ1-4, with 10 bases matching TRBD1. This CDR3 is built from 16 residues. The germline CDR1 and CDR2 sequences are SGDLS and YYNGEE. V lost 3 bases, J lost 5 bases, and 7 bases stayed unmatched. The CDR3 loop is CASSAEGDRGNEKLFF. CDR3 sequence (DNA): TGTGCCAGCAGCGCCGAGGGGGACAGGGGAAATGAAAAACTGTTTTTT.

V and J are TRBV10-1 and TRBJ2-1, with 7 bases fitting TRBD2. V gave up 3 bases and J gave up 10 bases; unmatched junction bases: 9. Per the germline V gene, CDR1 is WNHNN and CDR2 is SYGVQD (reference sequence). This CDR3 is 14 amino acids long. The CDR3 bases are TGCGCCAGCAGTGATAAAGGCGGGAGCGTGGAGCAGTTCTTC. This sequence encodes CASSDKGGSVEQFF.

The CDR3 DNA is TGTGCCAGTAGTCGTGGAGGGGGTTTCTATGGCTACACCTTC. This gives the protein CASSRGGGFYGYTF. The V and J genes are TRBV19 and TRBJ1-2; a weak D match, TRBD1 (6 bases). V lost 5 bases and J 4 bases, leaving 14 bases between the germline ends. Germline CDR1 and CDR2: LNHDA and SQIVND (reference sequence). The CDR3 length is 14 residues.

CDR3 residues: CASSSLAGLPHNEQFF. The CDR3 DNA is TGTGCCAGCAGCTCGTTAGCGGGCCTCCCCCACAATGAGCAGTTCTTC. V and J are TRBV7-9 and TRBJ2-1; TRBD2 aligns across 7 bases. Germline-derived CDR1 and CDR2 are SEHNR and FQNEAQ (reference sequence). V trimming: 4 bases; J trimming: 5 bases; junction bases outside the gene matches: 11. The CDR3 extends over 16 amino acids.

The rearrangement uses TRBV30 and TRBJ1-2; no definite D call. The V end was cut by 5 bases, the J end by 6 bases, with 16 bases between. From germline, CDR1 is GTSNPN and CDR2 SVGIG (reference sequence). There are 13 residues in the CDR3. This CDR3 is CAWGFGVPDGYTF. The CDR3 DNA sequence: TGTGCCTGGGGGTTTGGGGTCCCGGATGGCTACACCTTC.

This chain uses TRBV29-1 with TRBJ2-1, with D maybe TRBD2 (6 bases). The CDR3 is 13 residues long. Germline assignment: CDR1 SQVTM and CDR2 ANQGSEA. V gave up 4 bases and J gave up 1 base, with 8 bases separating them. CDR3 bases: TGCAGCGTTGTGGCGGGATCCTACAATGAGCAGTTCTTC. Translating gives CSVVAGSYNEQFF.

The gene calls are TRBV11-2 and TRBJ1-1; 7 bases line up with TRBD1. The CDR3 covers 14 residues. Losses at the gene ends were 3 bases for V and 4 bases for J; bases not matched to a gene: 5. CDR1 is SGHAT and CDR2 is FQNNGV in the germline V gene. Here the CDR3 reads CASSFWEGATEAFF. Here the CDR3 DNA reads TGTGCCAGCAGCTTTTGGGAGGGGGCCACTGAAGCTTTCTTT.

CDR3 protein: CASSSLTGSNQPQHF. The CDR3 coding sequence is TGTGCCAGCAGTTCCTTGACGGGTAGCAATCAGCCCCAGCATTTT. This chain joins TRBV28 and TRBJ1-5, with D hard to call. With 4 bases removed from V and 0 bases from J, the gap between germline ends came to 10 bases. From germline, CDR1 is MDHEN and CDR2 SYDVKM. This CDR3 is 15 amino acids long.

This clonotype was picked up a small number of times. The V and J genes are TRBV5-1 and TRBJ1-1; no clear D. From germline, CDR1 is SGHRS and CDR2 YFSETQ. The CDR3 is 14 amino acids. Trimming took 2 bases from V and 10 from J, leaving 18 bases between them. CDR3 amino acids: CASSFLQIDSGAFF. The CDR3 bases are TGCGCCAGCAGCTTCTTACAGATCGACTCCGGAGCTTTCTTT. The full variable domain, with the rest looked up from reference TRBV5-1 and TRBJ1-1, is KAGVTQTPRYLIKTRGQQVTLSCSPISGHRSVSWYQQTPGQGLQFLFEYFSETQRNKGNFPGRFSGRQFSNSRSEMNVSTLELGDSALYLCASSFLQIDSGAFFGQGTRLTVV.

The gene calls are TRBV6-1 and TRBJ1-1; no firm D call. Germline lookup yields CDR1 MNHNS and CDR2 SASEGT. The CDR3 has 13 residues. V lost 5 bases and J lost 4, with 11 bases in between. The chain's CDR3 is CASSPRLSTEAFF. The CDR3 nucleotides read TGTGCCAGCAGTCCGAGACTGAGCACTGAAGCTTTCTTT.

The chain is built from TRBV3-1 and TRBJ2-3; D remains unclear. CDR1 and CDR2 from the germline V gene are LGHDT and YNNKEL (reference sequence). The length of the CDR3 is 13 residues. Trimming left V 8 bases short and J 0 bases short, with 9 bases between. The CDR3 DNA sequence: TGTGCCAGCCTCAGCAGTAGCACAGATACGCAGTATTTT. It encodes CASLSSSTDTQYF.

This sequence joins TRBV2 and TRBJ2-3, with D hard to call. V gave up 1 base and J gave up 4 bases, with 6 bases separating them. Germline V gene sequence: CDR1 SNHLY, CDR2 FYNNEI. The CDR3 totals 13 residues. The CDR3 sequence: CASSEGLSDTQYF. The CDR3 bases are TGTGCCAGCAGTGAAGGGCTTTCAGATACGCAGTATTTT.

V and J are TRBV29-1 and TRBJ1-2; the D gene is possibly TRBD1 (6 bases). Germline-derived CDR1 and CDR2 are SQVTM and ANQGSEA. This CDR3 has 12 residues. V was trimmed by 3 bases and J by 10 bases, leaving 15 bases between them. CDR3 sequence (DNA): TGCAGCGTTGACGGGGGCCGGGGGGACTACACCTTC. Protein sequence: CSVDGGRGDYTF.

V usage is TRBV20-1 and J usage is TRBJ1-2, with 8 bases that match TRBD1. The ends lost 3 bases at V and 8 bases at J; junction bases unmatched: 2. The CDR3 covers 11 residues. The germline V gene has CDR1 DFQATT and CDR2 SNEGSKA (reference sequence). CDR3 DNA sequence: TGCAGTGCTAGCCAGGGGGCGGGCTACACCTTC. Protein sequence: CSASQGAGYTF.

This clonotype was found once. The CDR3 is CASSFKAGGVYNEQFF. For the CDR3, the DNA is TGTGCCAGCAGTTTTAAGGCGGGAGGGGTCTACAATGAGCAGTTCTTC. This sequence joins TRBV12-3 or TRBV12-4 and TRBJ2-1; TRBD2 matches 9 bases. The junction had 6 bases not matched to a gene; V was cut back by 3 bases and J by 3 bases. The CDR3 has 16 amino acids.

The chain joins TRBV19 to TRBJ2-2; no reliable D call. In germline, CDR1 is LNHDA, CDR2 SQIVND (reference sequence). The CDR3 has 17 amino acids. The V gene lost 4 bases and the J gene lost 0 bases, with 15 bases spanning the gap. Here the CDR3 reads CASSTWPRQTNTGELFF. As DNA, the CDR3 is TGTGCCAGTAGTACCTGGCCTCGACAAACGAACACCGGGGAGCTGTTTTTT. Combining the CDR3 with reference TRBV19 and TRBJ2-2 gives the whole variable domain DGGITQSPKYLFRKEGQNVTLSCEQNLNHDAMYWYRQDPGQGLRLIYYSQIVNDFQKGDIAEGYSVSREKKESFPLTVTSAQKNPTAFYLCASSTWPRQTNTGELFFGEGSRLTVL.

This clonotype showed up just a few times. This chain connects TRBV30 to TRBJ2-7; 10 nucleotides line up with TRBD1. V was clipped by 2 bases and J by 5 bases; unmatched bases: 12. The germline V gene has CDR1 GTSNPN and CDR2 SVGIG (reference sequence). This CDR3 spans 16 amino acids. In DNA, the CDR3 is TGTGCCTGGAGTATGCCCTGGGACAGGGGAAAGGACGAGCAGTACTTC. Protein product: CAWSMPWDRGKDEQYF.

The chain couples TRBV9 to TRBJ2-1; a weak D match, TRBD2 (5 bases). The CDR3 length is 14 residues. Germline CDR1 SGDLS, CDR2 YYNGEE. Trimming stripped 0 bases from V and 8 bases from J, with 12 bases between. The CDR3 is CASSVAFSSDEQFF. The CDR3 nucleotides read TGTGCCAGCAGCGTAGCTTTTAGTAGCGATGAGCAGTTCTTC.

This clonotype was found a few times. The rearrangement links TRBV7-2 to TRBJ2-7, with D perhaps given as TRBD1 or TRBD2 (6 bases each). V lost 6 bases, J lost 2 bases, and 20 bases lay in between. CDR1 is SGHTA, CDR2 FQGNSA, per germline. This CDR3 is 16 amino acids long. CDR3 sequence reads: CASSSYAGTQTYEQYF. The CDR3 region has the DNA TGTGCCAGCAGTTCATACGCGGGGACACAGACCTACGAGCAGTACTTC.